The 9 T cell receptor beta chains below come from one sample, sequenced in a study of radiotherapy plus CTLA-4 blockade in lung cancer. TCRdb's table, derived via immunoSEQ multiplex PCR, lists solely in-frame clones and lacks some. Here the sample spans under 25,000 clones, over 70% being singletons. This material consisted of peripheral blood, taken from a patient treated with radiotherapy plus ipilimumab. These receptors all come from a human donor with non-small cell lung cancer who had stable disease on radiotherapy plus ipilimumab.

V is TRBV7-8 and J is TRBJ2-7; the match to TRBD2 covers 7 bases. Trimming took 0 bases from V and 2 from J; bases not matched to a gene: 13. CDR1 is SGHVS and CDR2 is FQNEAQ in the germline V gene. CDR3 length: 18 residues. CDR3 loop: CASSLALLGGRAAYEQYF. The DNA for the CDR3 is TGTGCCAGCAGCTTAGCCCTCCTGGGGGGGAGGGCCGCCTACGAGCAGTACTTC.

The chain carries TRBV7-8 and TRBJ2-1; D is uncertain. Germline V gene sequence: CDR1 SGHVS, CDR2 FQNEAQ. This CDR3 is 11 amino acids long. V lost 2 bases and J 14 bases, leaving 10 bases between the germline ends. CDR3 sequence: CASSLTGMEFF. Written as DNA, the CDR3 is TGTGCCAGCAGCTTAACTGGGATGGAGTTCTTC.

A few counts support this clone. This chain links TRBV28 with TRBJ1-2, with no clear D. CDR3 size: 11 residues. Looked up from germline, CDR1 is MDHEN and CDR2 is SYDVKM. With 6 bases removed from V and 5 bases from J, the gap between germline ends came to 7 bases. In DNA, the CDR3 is TGTGCCAGCAGCTCCGGATATGGCTACACCTTC. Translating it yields CASSSGYGYTF.

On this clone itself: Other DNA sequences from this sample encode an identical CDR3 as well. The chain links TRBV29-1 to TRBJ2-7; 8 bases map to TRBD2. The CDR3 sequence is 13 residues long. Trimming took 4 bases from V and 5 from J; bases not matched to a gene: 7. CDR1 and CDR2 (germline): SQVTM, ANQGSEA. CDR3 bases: TGCAGCGTTGCGGGGGGGGCGGGAGACGAGCAGTACTTC. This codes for CSVAGGAGDEQYF.

CDR3 in amino acids: CASSQDYASSNQPQHF. In nucleotides, the CDR3 is TGTGCCAGCAGCCAAGATTATGCCAGCAGCAATCAGCCCCAGCATTTT. V gene TRBV4-2 combines with J gene TRBJ1-5; D gene unclear. This CDR3 spans 16 amino acids. V lost 0 bases to trimming and J lost 1 base, with 10 bases between them. Germline-derived CDR1 and CDR2 are LGHNA and YNFKEQ.

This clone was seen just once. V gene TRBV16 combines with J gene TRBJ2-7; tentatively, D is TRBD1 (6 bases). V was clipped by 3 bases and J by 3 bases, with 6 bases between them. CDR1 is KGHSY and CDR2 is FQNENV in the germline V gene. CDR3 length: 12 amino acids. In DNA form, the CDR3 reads TGTGCCAGCAGCCAGACAGGCTACGAGCAGTACTTC. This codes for CASSQTGYEQYF.

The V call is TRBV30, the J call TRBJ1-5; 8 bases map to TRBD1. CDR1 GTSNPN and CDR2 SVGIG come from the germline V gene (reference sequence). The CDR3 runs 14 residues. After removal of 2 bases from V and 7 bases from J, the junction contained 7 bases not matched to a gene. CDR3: CAWSFDRGSQPQHF. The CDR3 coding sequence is TGTGCCTGGAGTTTCGACAGGGGAAGCCAGCCCCAGCATTTT. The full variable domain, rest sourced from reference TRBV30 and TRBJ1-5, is SQTIHQWPATLVQPVGSPLSLECTVEGTSNPNLYWYRQAAGRGLQLLFYSVGIGQISSEVPQNLSASRPQDRQFILSSKKLLLSDSGFYLCAWSFDRGSQPQHFGDGTRLSIL.

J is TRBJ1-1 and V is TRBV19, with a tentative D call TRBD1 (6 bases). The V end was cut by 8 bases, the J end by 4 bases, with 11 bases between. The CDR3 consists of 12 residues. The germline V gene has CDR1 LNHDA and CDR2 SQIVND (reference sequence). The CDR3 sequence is CASGRGATEAFF. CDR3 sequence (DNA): TGTGCCAGTGGGCGGGGGGCCACTGAAGCTTTCTTT.

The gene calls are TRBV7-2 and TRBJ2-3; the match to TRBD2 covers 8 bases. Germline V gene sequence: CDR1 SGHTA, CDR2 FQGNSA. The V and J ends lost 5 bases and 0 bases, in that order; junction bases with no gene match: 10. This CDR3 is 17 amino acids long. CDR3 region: CASSQGLAIRSTDTQYF. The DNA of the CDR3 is TGTGCCAGCAGCCAAGGACTAGCTATACGAAGCACAGATACGCAGTATTTT.